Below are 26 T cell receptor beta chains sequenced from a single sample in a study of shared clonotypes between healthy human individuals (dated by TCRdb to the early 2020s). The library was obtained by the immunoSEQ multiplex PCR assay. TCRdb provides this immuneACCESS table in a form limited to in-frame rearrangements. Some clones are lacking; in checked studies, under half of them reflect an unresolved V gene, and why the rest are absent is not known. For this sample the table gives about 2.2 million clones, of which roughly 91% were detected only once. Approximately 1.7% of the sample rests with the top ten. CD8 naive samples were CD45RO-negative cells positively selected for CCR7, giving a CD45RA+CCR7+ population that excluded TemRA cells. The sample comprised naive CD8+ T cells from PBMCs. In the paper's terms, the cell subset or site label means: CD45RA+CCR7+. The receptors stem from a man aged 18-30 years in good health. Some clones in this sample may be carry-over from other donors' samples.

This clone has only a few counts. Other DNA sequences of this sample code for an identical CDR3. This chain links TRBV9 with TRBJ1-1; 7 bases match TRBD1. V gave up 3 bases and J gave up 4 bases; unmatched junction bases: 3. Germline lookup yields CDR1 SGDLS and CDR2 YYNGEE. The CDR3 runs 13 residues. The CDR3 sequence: CASSADRATEAFF. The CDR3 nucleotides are TGTGCCAGCAGCGCAGACAGGGCCACTGAAGCTTTCTTT.

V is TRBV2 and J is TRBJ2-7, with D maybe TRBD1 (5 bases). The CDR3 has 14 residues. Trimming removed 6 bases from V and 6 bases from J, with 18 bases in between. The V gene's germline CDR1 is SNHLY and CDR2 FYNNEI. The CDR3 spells CASSRGGRAVEQYF. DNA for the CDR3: TGTGCCAGCAGCAGAGGCGGCAGGGCGGTCGAGCAGTACTTC.

The CDR3 DNA is TGTGCCAGCAGTGATGAACAGGGACCTGGAAACACCATATATTTT. Residues: CASSDEQGPGNTIYF. The gene calls are TRBV27 and TRBJ1-3, with D possibly being TRBD1 (6 bases). Trimming shortened V by 5 bases and J by 2 bases, and 13 bases separated the two germline ends. CDR3 length equals 15 residues. Germline V lookup: CDR1 MNHEY, CDR2 SMNVEV (reference sequence).

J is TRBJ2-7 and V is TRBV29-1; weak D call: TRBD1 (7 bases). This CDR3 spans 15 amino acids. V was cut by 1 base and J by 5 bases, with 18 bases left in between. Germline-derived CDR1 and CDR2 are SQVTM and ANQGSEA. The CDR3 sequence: CSVEVLSRGENEQYF. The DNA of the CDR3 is TGCAGCGTTGAAGTCTTATCCAGGGGGGAGAACGAGCAGTACTTC.

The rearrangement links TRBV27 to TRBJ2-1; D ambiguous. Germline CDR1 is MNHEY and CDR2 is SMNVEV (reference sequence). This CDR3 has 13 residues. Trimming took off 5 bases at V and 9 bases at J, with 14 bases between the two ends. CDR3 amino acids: CASSALYVPEQFF. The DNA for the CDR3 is TGTGCCAGCAGTGCCCTCTACGTCCCTGAGCAGTTCTTC.

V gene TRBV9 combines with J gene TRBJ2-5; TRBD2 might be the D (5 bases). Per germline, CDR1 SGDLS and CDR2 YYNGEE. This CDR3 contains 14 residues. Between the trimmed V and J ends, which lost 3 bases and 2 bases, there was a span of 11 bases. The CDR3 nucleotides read TGTGCCAGCAGCGCCCGCGGGCGGCAAGAGACCCAGTACTTC. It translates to CASSARGRQETQYF.

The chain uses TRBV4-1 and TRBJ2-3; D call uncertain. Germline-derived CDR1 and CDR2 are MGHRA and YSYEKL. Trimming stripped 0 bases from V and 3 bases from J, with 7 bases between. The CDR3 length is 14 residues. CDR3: CASSQDYITDTQYF. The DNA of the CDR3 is TGCGCCAGCAGCCAAGACTACATTACAGATACGCAGTATTTT.

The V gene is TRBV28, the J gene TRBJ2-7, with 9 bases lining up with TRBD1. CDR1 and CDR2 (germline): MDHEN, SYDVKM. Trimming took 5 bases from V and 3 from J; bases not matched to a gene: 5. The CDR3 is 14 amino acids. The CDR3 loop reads CASSLTGGVYEQYF. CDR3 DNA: TGTGCCAGCAGTCTGACAGGGGGGGTCTACGAGCAGTACTTC.

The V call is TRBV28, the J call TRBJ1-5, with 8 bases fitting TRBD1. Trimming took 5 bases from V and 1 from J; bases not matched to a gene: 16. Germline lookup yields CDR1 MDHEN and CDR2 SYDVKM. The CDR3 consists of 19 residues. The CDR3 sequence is CASSPTGALSDMSNQPQHF. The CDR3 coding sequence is TGTGCCAGCAGTCCGACAGGGGCCCTATCCGATATGAGCAATCAGCCCCAGCATTTT. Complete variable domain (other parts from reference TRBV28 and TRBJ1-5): DVKVTQSSRYLVKRTGEKVFLECVQDMDHENMFWYRQDPGLGLRLIYFSYDVKMKEKGDIPEGYSVSREKKERFSLILESASTNQTSMYLCASSPTGALSDMSNQPQHFGDGTRLSIL.

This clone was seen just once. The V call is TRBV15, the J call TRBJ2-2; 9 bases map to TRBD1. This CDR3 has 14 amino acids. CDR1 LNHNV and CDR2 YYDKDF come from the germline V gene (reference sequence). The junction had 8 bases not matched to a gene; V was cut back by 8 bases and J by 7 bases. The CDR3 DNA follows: TGTGCCACCGGTGACAGGGGGTATAACGGGGAGCTGTTTTTT. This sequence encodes CATGDRGYNGELFF.

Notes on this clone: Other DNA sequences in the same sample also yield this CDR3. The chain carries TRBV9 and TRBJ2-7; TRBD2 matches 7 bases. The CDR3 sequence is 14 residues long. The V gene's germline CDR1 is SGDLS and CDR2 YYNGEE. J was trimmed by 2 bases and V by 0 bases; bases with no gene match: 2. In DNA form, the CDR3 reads TGTGCCAGCAGCGTAGGGGCGGGAGCCTACGAGCAGTACTTC. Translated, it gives CASSVGAGAYEQYF. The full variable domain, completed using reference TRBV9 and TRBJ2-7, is DSGVTQTPKHLITATGQRVTLRCSPRSGDLSVYWYQQSLDQGLQFLIQYYNGEERAKGNILERFSAQQFPDLHSELNLSSLELGDSALYFCASSVGAGAYEQYFGPGTRLTVT.

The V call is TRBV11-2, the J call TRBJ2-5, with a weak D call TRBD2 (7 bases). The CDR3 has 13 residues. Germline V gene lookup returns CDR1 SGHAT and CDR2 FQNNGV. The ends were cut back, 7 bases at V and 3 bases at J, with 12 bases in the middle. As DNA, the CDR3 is TGTGCCAGCAATTGGGGGGGCGAAGAGACCCAGTACTTC. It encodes CASNWGGEETQYF.

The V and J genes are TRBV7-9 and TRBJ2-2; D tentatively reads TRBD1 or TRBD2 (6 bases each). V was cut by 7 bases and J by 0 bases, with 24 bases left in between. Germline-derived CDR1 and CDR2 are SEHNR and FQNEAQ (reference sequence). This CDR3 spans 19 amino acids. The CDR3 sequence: CASNRVGASGGANTGELFF. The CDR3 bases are TGTGCCAGCAACAGGGTGGGCGCGAGCGGAGGGGCGAACACCGGGGAGCTGTTTTTT.

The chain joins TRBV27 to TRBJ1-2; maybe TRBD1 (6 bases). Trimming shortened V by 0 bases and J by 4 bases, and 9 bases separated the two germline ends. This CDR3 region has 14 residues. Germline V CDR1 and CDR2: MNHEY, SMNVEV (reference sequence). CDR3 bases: TGTGCCAGCAGTTTATCCCCCAGGGGCTATGGCTACACCTTC. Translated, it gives CASSLSPRGYGYTF.

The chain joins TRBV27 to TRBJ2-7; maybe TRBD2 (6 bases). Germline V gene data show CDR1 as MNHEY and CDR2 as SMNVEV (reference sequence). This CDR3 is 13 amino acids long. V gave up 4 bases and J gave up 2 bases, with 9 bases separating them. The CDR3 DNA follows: TGTGCCAGCAGTTACAGGAGGGCCTACGAGCAGTACTTC. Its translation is CASSYRRAYEQYF.

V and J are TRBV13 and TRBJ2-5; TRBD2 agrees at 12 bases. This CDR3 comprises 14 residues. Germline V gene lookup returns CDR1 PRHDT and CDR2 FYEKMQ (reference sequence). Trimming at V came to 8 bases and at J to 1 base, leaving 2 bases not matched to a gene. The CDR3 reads CASGLAGTQETQYF. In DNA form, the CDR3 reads TGTGCCAGCGGACTAGCGGGGACCCAAGAGACCCAGTACTTC.

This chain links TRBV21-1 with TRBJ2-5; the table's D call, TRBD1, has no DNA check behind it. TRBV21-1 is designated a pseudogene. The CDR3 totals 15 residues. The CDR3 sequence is CASSATGGGQETQYF. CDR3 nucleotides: TGTGCCAGCAGCGCGACAGGGGGCGGTCAAGAGACCCAGTACTTC.

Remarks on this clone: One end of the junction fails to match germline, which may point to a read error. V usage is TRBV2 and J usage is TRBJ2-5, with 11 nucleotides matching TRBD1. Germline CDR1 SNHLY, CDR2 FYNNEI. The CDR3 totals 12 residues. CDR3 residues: CARTGGEETQYF. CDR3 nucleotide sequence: TGCGCAAGGACAGGGGGCGAGGAGACCCAGTACTTC.

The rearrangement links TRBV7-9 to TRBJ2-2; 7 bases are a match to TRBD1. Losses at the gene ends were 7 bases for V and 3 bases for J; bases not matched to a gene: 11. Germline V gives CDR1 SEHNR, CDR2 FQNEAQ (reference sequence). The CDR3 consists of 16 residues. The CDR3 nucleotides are TGTGCCAGCACTACTTTCGCCGGGACAGACACCGGGGAGCTGTTTTTT. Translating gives CASTTFAGTDTGELFF.

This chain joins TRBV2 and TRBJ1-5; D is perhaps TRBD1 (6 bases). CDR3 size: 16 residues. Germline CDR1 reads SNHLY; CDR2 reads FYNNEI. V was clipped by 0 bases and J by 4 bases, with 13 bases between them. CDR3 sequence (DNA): TGTGCCAGCAGTGAAGCGCGGGGGGGCCTTAATCAGCCCCAGCATTTT. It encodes CASSEARGGLNQPQHF.

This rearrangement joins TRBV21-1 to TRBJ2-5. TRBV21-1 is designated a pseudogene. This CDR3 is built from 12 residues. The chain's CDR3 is CASSRGQETQYF. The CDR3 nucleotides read TGTGCCAGCAGCAGGGGCCAAGAGACCCAGTACTTC.

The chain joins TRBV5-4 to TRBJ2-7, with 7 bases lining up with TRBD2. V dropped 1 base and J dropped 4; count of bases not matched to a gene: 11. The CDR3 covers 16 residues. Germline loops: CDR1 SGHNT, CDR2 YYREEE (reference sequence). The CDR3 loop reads CASSLRSGGKRYEQYF. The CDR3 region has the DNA TGTGCCAGCAGCTTGAGGTCCGGGGGGAAGCGTTACGAGCAGTACTTC.

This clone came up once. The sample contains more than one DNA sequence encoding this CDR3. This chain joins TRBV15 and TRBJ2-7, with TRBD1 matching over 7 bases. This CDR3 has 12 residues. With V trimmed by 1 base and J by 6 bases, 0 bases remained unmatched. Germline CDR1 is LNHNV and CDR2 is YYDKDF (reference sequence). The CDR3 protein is CATSRAGGEQYF. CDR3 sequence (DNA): TGTGCCACCAGCAGAGCAGGGGGCGAGCAGTACTTC. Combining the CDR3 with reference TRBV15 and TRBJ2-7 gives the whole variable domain DAMVIQNPRYQVTQFGKPVTLSCSQTLNHNVMYWYQQKSSQAPKLLFHYYDKDFNNEADTPDNFQSRRPNTSFCFLDIRSPGLGDTAMYLCATSRAGGEQYFGPGTRLTVT.

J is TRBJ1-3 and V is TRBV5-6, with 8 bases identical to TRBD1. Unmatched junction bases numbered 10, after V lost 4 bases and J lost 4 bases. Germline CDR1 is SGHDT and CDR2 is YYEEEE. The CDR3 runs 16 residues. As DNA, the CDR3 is TGTGCCAGCAGCCACAGGACAGGGCGGCTCGGAAACACCATATATTTT. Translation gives CASSHRTGRLGNTIYF.

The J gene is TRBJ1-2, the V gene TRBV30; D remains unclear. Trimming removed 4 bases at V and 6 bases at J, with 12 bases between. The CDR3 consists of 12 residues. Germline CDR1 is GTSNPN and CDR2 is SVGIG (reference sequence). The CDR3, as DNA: TGTGCCTGGACCGGTGATTTCAATGGCTACACCTTC. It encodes CAWTGDFNGYTF.

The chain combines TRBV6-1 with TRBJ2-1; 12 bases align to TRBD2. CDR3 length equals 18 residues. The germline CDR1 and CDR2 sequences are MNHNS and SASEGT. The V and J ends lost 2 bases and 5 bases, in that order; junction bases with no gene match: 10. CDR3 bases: TGTGCCAGCAGTGAACTAGCGGGAGGGCCTCGGTCGAACAATGAGCAGTTCTTC. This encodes CASSELAGGPRSNNEQFF.